A selection of T cell receptor beta chains follows, all from one sample in a study of T-cell memory formation after mild COVID-19. Each CDR3 protein is one row after TCRdb ran MiXCR on the 5' RACE reads. This table has 260,000 or so distinct CDR3 sequences, approximately 16% appearing once. Sequencing was done on a sample of PBMCs or a T cell subset sorted from them (not recorded which). All receptors come from a man aged 18 to 35 who had mild COVID-19 (a few samples of this study predate the infection). Cell type and time point are not known. The CDR3 runs from the conserved cysteine through the conserved F or W. D genes are given only for firm matches. Clone size is shown for a subset of rows, as once, few, many or a class of expanded clone.

>15|.|few|TRBV21-1|TRBJ2-2
CASTGGYYNTGELFF
TGTGCCAGCACCGGGGGCTACTACAACACCGGGGAGCTGTTTTTT
>14|.|.|TRBV9|TRBJ2-1
CASSVDLAYNEQFF
TGTGCCAGCAGCGTAGATCTAGCCTACAATGAGCAGTTCTTC
>16|TRBD1|.|TRBV28|TRBJ2-3
CASSSNRGRVTDTQYF
TGTGCCAGCAGTTCCAACAGGGGGCGCGTCACAGATACGCAGTATTTT
>15|.|few|TRBV12-3/TRBV12-4|TRBJ1-1
CASSLGGRMNTEAFF
TGTGCCAGCAGTTTAGGAGGCCGGATGAACACTGAAGCTTTCTTT
>15|TRBD1|few|TRBV6-2/TRBV6-3|TRBJ1-1
CASSYTGQKITEAFF
TGTGCCAGCAGTTACACGGGACAGAAGATCACTGAAGCTTTCTTT
>14|.|many|TRBV7-2|TRBJ2-5
CASSPPGRQETQYF
TGTGCCAGCAGCCCCCCGGGCAGACAAGAGACCCAGTACTTC
>13|.|many|TRBV7-9|TRBJ2-7
CASSARQVYEQYF
TGTGCCAGCAGCGCCAGACAAGTCTACGAGCAGTACTTC
>14|.|.|TRBV6-5|TRBJ1-2
CASTSREDAGGYTF
TGTGCCAGCACTTCACGGGAGGACGCCGGCGGCTACACCTTC
>15|TRBD1|few|TRBV9|TRBJ2-3
CASSGDRAGADTQYF
TGTGCCAGCAGCGGGGACAGGGCGGGGGCAGATACGCAGTATTTT
>16|.|.|TRBV7-6|TRBJ1-1
CASSLVPGTGNTEAFF
TGTGCCAGCAGTCTAGTGCCAGGGACGGGGAACACTGAAGCTTTCTTT
>14|.|.|TRBV4-1|TRBJ1-1
CASSQGRMWTEAFF
TGCGCCAGCAGCCAAGGAAGGATGTGGACTGAAGCTTTCTTT
>12|.|.|TRBV12-3/TRBV12-4|TRBJ2-7
CASSLWVYEQYF
TGTGCCAGCAGCCTTTGGGTGTACGAGCAGTACTTC
>14|TRBD1|.|TRBV20-1|TRBJ1-2
CSARDWDRTYGYTF
TGCAGTGCTAGAGATTGGGACAGGACCTATGGCTACACCTTC
>15|.|few|TRBV7-2|TRBJ1-2
CASSLASRGEDGYTF
TGTGCCAGCAGCTTAGCTTCAAGGGGGGAGGATGGCTACACCTTC
>14|.|few|TRBV27|TRBJ2-7
CASSLKDRPWRQYF
TGTGCCAGCAGTTTAAAGGATAGGCCCTGGCGACAGTACTTC
>17|TRBD1|few|TRBV15|TRBJ1-2
CATSRDLGQGLNYGYTF
TGTGCCACCAGCAGAGATCTGGGACAGGGACTTAACTATGGCTACACCTTC
>13|.|.|TRBV5-4|TRBJ1-2
CASSFSRAAGYTF
TGTGCCAGCAGCTTCTCCAGGGCTGCCGGCTACACCTTC
>13|.|few|TRBV12-3/TRBV12-4|TRBJ1-2
CASRQPGWLGYTF
TGTGCCAGCAGACAACCAGGATGGCTGGGCTACACCTTC
>12|.|.|TRBV12-3/TRBV12-4|TRBJ1-1
CASTWGFTEAFF
TGTGCCAGCACCTGGGGGTTTACTGAAGCTTTCTTT
>12|.|few|TRBV5-1|TRBJ1-6
CASSSWNSPLHF
TGCGCCAGCAGCTCGTGGAATTCACCCCTCCACTTT
>14|TRBD1|few|TRBV28|TRBJ1-1
CASGSGTGDTEAFF
TGTGCCAGCGGCTCCGGGACAGGCGACACTGAAGCTTTCTTT
>14|.|.|TRBV6-2/TRBV6-3|TRBJ1-5
CASSYRGYNQPQHF
TGTGCCAGCAGTTACCGGGGTTACAATCAGCCCCAGCATTTT
>17|TRBD1|.|TRBV9|TRBJ2-1
CASSVVDRGVFYNEQFF
TGTGCCAGCAGCGTAGTTGACAGGGGGGTATTTTACAATGAGCAGTTCTTC
>14|.|.|TRBV7-9|TRBJ2-3
CASSLGVYTDTQYF
TGTGCCAGCAGCTTAGGGGTCTACACAGATACGCAGTATTTT
>17|.|.|TRBV12-3/TRBV12-4|TRBJ1-5
CASSVGWGSDSNQPQHF
TGTGCCAGCAGCGTGGGGTGGGGCAGTGATAGCAATCAGCCCCAGCATTTT
>16|.|.|TRBV3-1|TRBJ2-3
CASSQESRGDTDTQYF
TGTGCCAGCAGCCAAGAATCGCGGGGCGACACAGATACGCAGTATTTT